The T cell receptor (beta chain) under discussion was sequenced for a study of blood T cell repertoires in COVID-19. The overall study: Nucleic acid was either cDNA or gDNA, and it came from T cells, B-cell-depleted T cells, or PBMCs.

The repertoire was sequenced with immunoSEQ multiplex PCR; TCRdb's copy has only in-frame clones and lacks some. The sample includes 80,000 to 100,000 clones, around 84% of them seen just once. V lost 5 bases, J lost 7 bases, and 15 bases stayed unmatched. This CDR3 has 17 residues. Germline loops: CDR1 LNHDA, CDR2 SQIVND (reference sequence). The V and J genes are TRBV19 and TRBJ2-2, with 8 bases aligning to TRBD1. The sample consisted of peripheral blood. The clonotype comes from a woman aged 60-75 years in a cohort sampled during active or convalescent COVID-19. CDR3 bases: TGTGCCAGTAGTGACGGGTCGCGCAGGGGGCAGGGCGGGGAGCTGTTTTTT. Translated, it gives CASSDGSRRGQGGELFF.